The entry that follows covers one T cell receptor beta chain sequence. Antigen: not known. Here immunoSEQ multiplex PCR was the method, and the copy in TCRdb shows in-frame clones only, minus some. The sample comprises approximately 150,000 clones, approximately 94% of which are singletons, and around 5.4% rests with the top ten. The record originates from a study of T cell responses to AZD1222 COVID-19 vaccine. Turning to the study itself: Timing groups of about 4 and about 12 weeks for second doses were pooled.

V was cut by 8 bases and J by 11 bases, with 15 bases left in between. CDR1 MNHEY and CDR2 SVGAGI come from the germline V gene. This CDR3 has 11 amino acids. General study results and limits: Donors were largely white British and mainly female; clonal diversity was possibly underestimated. Nearly half of spike-specific TCRs reportedly target unmutated variant regions.

The rearrangement uses TRBV6-5 and TRBJ2-5; D possibly corresponds to TRBD1 (5 bases). Sequenced here: peripheral blood, sampled on day 0 of AZD1222 vaccination. The clonotype comes from an adult in good health. The CDR3 here is CASSHGQGQYF. DNA for the CDR3: TGTGCCAGCTCTCACGGGCAGGGTCAGTACTTC.